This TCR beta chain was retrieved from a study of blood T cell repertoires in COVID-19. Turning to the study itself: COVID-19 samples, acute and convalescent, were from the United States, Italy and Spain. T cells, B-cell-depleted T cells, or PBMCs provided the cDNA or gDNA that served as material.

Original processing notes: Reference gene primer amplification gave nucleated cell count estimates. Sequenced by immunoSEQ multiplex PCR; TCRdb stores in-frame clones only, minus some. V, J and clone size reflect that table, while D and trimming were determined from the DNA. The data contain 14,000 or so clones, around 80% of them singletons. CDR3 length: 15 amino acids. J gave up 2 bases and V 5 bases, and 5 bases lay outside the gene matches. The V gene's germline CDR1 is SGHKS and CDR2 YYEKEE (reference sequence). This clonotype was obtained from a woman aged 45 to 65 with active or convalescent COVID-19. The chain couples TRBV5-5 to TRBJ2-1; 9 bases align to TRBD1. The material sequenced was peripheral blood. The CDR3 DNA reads TGTGCCAGCAGTCCCGGGACAGGGCCCTACAATGAGCAGTTCTTC. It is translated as CASSPGTGPYNEQFF.